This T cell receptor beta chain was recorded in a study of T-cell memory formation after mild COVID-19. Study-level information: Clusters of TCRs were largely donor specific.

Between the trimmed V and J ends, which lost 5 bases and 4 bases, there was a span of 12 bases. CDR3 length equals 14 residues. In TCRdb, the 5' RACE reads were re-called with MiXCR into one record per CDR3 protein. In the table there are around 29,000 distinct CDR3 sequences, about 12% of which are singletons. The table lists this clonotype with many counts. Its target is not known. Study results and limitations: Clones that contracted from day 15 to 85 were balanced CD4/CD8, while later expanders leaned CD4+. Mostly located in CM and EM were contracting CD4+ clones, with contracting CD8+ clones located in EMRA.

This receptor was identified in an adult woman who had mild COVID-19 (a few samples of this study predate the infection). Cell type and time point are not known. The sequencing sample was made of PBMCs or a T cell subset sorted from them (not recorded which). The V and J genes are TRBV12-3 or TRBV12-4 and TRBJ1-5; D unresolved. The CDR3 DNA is TGTGCCAGCAGTCCAAGATCTTATAATCAGCCCCAGCATTTT. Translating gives CASSPRSYNQPQHF.